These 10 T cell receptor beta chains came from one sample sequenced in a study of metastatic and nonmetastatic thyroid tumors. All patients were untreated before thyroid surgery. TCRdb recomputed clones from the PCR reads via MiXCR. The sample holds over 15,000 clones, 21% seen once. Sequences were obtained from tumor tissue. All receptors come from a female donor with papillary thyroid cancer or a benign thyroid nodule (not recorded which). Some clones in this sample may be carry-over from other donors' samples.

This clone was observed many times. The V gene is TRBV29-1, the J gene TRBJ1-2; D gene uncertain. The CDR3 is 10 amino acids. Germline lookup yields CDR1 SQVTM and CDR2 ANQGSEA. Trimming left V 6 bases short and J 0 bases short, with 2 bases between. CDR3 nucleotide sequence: TGCAGCGTCGCTAACTATGGCTACACCTTC. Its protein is CSVANYGYTF.

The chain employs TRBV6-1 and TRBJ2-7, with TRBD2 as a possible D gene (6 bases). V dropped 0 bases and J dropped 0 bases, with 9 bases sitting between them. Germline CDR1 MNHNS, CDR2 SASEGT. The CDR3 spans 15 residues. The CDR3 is CASSEAHGGSYEQYF. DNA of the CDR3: TGTGCCAGCAGTGAAGCGCACGGGGGCTCCTACGAGCAGTACTTC.

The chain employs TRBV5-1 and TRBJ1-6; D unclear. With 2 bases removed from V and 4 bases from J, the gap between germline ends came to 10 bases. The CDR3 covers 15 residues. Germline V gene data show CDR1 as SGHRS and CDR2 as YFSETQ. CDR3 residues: CASSFSLDYNSPLHF. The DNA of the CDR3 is TGCGCCAGCAGCTTTTCCCTGGATTATAATTCACCCCTCCACTTT.

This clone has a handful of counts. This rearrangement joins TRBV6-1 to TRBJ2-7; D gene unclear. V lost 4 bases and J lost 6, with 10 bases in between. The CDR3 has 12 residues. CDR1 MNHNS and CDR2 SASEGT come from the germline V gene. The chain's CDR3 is CASSANRAEQYV. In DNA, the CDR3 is TGTGCCAGCAGTGCCAACCGGGCCGAGCAGTACGTC.

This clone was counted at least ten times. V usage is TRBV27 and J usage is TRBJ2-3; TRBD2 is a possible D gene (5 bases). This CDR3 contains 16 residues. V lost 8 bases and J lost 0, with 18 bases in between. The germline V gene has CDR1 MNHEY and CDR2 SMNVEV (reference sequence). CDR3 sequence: CASSILGSGSTDTQYF. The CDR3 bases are TGTGCCAGCTCGATTTTGGGGAGTGGTAGCACAGATACGCAGTATTTT.

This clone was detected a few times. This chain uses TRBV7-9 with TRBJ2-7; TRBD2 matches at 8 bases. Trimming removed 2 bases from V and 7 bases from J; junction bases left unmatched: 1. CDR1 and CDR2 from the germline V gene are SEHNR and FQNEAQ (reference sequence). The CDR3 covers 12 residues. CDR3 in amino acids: CASSLIAGEQYF. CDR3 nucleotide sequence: TGTGCCAGCAGCTTAATAGCGGGGGAGCAGTACTTC.

CDR3 DNA sequence: TGTGCCAGCAGCCTAGCTGGTCCCCTGCAGACAGGTTTGGGCTCCTACGAGCAGTACTTC. It encodes CASSLAGPLQTGLGSYEQYF. The V call is TRBV4-2, the J call TRBJ2-7; D perhaps matches TRBD1 (6 bases). The V gene lost 4 bases and the J gene lost 0 bases, with 28 bases spanning the gap. Germline CDR1 reads LGHNA; CDR2 reads YNFKEQ. The CDR3 contains 20 residues.

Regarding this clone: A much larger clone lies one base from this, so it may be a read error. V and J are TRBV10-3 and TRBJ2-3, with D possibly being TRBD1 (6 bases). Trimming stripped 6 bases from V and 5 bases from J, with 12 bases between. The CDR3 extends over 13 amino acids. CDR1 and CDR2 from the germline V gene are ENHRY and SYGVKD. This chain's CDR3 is CAIRPRGKDTQYF. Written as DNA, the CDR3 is TGTGCCATCAGACCCAGGGGCAAAGATACGCAGTATTTT.

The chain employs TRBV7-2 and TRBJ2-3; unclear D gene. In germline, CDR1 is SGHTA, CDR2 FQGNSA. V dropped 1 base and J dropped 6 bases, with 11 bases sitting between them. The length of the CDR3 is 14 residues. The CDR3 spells CASSLGISSDTQYF. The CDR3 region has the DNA TGTGCCAGCAGCTTAGGTATTTCGTCGGATACGCAGTATTTT.

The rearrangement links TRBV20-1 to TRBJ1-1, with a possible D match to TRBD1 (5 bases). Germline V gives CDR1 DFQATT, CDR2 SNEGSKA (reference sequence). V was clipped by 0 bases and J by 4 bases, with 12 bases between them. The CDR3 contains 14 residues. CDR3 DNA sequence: TGCAGTGCTAGAGATCTAAGGGGTAGCACTGAAGCTTTCTTT. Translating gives CSARDLRGSTEAFF.